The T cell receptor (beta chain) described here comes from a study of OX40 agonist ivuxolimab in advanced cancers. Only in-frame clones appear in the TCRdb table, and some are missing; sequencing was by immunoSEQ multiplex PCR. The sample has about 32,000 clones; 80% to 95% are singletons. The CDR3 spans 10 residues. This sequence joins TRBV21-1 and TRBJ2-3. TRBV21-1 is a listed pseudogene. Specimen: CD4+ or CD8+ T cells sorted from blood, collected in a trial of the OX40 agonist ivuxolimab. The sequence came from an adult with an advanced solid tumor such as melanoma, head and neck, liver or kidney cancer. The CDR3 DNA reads TGTGCCAGCGGGGGAGATACGCAGTATTTT. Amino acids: CASGGDTQYF.